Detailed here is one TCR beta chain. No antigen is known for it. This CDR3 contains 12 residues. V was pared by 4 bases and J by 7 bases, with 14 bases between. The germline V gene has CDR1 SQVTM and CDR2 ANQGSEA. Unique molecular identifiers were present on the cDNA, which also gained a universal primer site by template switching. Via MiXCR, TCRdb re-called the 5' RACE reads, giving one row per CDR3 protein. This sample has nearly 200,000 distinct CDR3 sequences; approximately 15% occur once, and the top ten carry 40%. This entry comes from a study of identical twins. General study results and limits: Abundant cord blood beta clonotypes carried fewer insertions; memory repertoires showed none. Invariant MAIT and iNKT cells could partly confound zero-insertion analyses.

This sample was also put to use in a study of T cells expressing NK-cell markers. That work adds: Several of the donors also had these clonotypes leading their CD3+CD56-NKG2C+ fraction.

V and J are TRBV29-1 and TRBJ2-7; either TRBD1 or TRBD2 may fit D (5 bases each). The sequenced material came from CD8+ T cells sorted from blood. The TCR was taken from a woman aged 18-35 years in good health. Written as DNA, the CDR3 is TGCAGCGTTGTCCGGGGCCTAGAGGAGCAGTACTTC. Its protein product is CSVVRGLEEQYF.